The 9 T cell receptor beta chains reported below all come from one sample, sequenced in a study of shared clonotypes between healthy human individuals. The table came from immunoSEQ multiplex PCR; TCRdb's copy has only in-frame clones and leaves some out. The data show about 110,000 clones, with over 65% seen just once and roughly 22% held by the top ten. The material sequenced was memory CD8+ T cells sorted from blood. Subset described: CD45RO+ cells pooled with CCR7-negative TemRA cells. The receptor set was obtained from a woman in her 30s in good health.

The genes are TRBV18 and TRBJ2-5; D is unresolved. Trimming stripped 8 bases from V and 5 bases from J, with 6 bases between. Germline CDR1 KGHSH, CDR2 LQKENI. CDR3 length: 10 amino acids. CDR3 coding DNA: TGTGCCAGCGCCGAGGAGACCCAGTACTTC. It translates to CASAEETQYF.

This clone was counted between two and nine times. This CDR3 is also generated by other DNA sequences in the sample. The chain links TRBV9 to TRBJ2-5, with D possibly being TRBD1 or TRBD2 (6 bases each). The CDR3 contains 14 residues. Germline V gene lookup returns CDR1 SGDLS and CDR2 YYNGEE. V lost 2 bases and J 2 bases, leaving 10 bases between the germline ends. CDR3 in DNA: TGTGCCAGCAGCGTCGGCGGGACACAAGAGACCCAGTACTTC. It is translated as CASSVGGTQETQYF.

J is TRBJ2-3 and V is TRBV28, with a possible D match to TRBD2 (5 bases). CDR3 length: 17 residues. Germline lookup yields CDR1 MDHEN and CDR2 SYDVKM. V lost 6 bases to trimming and J lost 4 bases, with 23 bases between them. The CDR3 nucleotides are TGTGCCAGCAGCCTCGGAGGCGGGCGACGAGTCGCAGATACGCAGTATTTT. Translating it yields CASSLGGGRRVADTQYF. Full variable domain (outside the CDR3, taken from reference TRBV28 and TRBJ2-3): DVKVTQSSRYLVKRTGEKVFLECVQDMDHENMFWYRQDPGLGLRLIYFSYDVKMKEKGDIPEGYSVSREKKERFSLILESASTNQTSMYLCASSLGGGRRVADTQYFGPGTRLTVL.

The CDR3 loop reads CASSLSMFFRGGGSNYGYTF. The CDR3 region has the DNA TGTGCCAGCAGCTTATCTATGTTTTTCCGAGGGGGAGGGTCTAACTATGGCTACACCTTC. This sequence joins TRBV7-8 and TRBJ1-2; D possibly corresponds to TRBD1 (6 bases). The length of the CDR3 is 20 residues. V dropped 2 bases and J dropped 0 bases, with 25 bases sitting between them. Germline V CDR1 and CDR2: SGHVS, FQNEAQ.

This chain uses TRBV6-5 with TRBJ2-2; tentatively, D is TRBD2 (5 bases). The germline gives CDR1 MNHEY, CDR2 SVGAGI. Trimming took off 2 bases at V and 4 bases at J, with 8 bases between the two ends. The CDR3 consists of 14 residues. In DNA form, the CDR3 reads TGTGCCAGCAGTTACGGAGGATCCACCGGGGAGCTGTTTTTT. It is translated as CASSYGGSTGELFF.

The V call is TRBV10-3, the J call TRBJ2-7, with a weak D call TRBD2 (6 bases). CDR1 ENHRY and CDR2 SYGVKD come from the germline V gene. V was shortened by 0 bases and J by 8 bases, with 11 bases between the two germline ends. The CDR3 spans 13 residues. The CDR3 sequence: CAISESREWQQYF. CDR3 DNA: TGTGCCATCAGTGAGTCACGGGAGTGGCAGCAGTACTTC.

The chain uses TRBV6-1 and TRBJ2-7; TRBD1 aligns across 7 bases. CDR1 is MNHNS and CDR2 is SASEGT in the germline V gene. Losses at the gene ends were 0 bases for V and 2 bases for J; bases not matched to a gene: 7. The length of the CDR3 is 16 residues. CDR3 sequence reads: CASSEADRPAAYEQYF. The CDR3 region has the DNA TGTGCCAGCAGTGAAGCGGACAGGCCGGCCGCCTACGAGCAGTACTTC.

The CDR3 spells CASSFGSGYSYEQYF. CDR3 DNA sequence: TGTGCCAGCAGTTTCGGATCCGGCTACTCCTACGAGCAGTACTTC. This chain joins TRBV28 and TRBJ2-7, with unresolved D. Looked up from germline, CDR1 is MDHEN and CDR2 is SYDVKM. V was shortened by 3 bases and J by 0 bases, with 12 bases between the two germline ends. CDR3 length: 15 residues.

This chain links TRBV29-1 with TRBJ1-3; 7 nucleotides match TRBD1. Germline lookup yields CDR1 SQVTM and CDR2 ANQGSEA. This CDR3 has 14 amino acids. J gave up 0 bases and V 1 base, and 0 bases lay outside the gene matches. The CDR3 DNA reads as TGCAGCGTTGAAGGGGACAGCTCTGGAAACACCATATATTTT. Its protein product is CSVEGDSSGNTIYF.